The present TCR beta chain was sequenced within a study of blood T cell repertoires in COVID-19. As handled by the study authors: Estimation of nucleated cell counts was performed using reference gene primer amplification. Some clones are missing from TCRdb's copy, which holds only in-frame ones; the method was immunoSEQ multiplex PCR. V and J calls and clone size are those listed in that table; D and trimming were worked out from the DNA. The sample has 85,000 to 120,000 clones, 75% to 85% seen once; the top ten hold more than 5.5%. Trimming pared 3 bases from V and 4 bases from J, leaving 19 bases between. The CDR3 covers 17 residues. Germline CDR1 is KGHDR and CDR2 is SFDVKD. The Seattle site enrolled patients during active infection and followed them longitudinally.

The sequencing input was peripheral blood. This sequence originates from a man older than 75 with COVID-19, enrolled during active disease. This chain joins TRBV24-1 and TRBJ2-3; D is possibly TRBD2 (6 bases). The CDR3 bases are TGTGCCACCAGTGATCGGAGTGACGGGAGCCCCCCAGATACGCAGTATTTT. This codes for CATSDRSDGSPPDTQYF.